Listed below are T cell receptor beta chains from one sample, sequenced in a study of blood T cells in healthy people across ages. Each CDR3 protein is one row after TCRdb ran MiXCR on the 5' RACE reads. In the table there are some 900,000 distinct CDR3 sequences, about 48% of which are singletons. The material sequenced was blood. These receptors all stem from a man aged 30-40 years in good health. CDR3s include the opening cysteine and the closing phenylalanine or tryptophan. Fields, in order: D gene, J gene, clone size, V gene, CDR3 DNA, CDR3 protein. D genes are given only for firm matches. The size entry is marked missing in some rows and otherwise reads once, few, many or a size class.

>NA|TRBJ2-7|NA|TRBV27
TGTGCCAGCAGTTTGGCCAGGGGTCACGAGCAGTACTTC
CASSLARGHEQYF
>NA|TRBJ2-5|few|TRBV2
TGTGCCAGCAAGCGTCTCCTAGGTCGGGAGACCCAGTACTTC
CASKRLLGRETQYF
>TRBD1|TRBJ1-1|NA|TRBV12-3/TRBV12-4
TGTGCCAGCAAAGGACAGGGGAACACTGAAGCTTTCTTT
CASKGQGNTEAFF
>TRBD2|TRBJ2-3|few|TRBV6-6
TGTGCCAGCAGAGAGCGGGGTGGCCTCTCTAGCACAGATACGCAGTATTTT
CASRERGGLSSTDTQYF
>TRBD2|TRBJ2-1|NA|TRBV3-1
TGTGCCAGCAGTCCGGGGGGGCCGGGTGAGCAGTTCTTC
CASSPGGPGEQFF
>TRBD2|TRBJ2-5|NA|TRBV20-1
TGCAGTGCTAGGGTTAGCGGGGGAAAGACCCAGTACTTC
CSARVSGGKTQYF
>NA|TRBJ1-2|NA|TRBV9
TGTGCCAGCAGCGTAGTCGGCGGGGGCAACTATGGTTACACCTTC
CASSVVGGGNYGYTF
>NA|TRBJ2-3|few|TRBV7-9
TGTGCCAGCAGCTTAGTTTCGGGGATGACCACAGATACGCAGTATTTT
CASSLVSGMTTDTQYF
>TRBD1|TRBJ2-3|few|TRBV5-1
TGCGCCAGCAGCTTACGGGGACAGGCTAGCACAGATACGCAGTATTTT
CASSLRGQASTDTQYF
>NA|TRBJ1-2|NA|TRBV20-1
TGCAGTGCTAGAGATCAGAAAAGGATCTATGGCTACACCTTC
CSARDQKRIYGYTF
>NA|TRBJ1-1|NA|TRBV6-2/TRBV6-3
TGTGCCAGCAGTTTCGGACGGGGGACGACTGAAGCTTTCTTT
CASSFGRGTTEAFF
>TRBD2|TRBJ2-1|few|TRBV27
TGTGCCAGCAGTTTTGGACTAGCGGGGTCTGAGCAGTTCTTC
CASSFGLAGSEQFF
>NA|TRBJ2-5|NA|TRBV20-1
TGCAGTGCTAGAGATGGGGGACAAGAGACCCAGTACTTC
CSARDGGQETQYF
>NA|TRBJ1-1|NA|TRBV13
TGTGCCAGCAGCCCGGATCCGAACCTCGGCACTGAAGCTTTCTTT
CASSPDPNLGTEAFF